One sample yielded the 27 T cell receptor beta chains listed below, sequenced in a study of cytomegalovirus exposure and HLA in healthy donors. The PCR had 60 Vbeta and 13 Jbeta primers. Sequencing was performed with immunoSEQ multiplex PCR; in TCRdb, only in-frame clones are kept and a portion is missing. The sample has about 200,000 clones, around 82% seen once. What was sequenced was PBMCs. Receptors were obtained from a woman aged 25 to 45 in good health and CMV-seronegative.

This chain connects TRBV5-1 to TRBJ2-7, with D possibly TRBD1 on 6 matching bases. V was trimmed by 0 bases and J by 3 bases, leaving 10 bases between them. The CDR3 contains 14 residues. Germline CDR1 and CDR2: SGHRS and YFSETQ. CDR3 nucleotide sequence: TGCGCCAGCAGCTTGGGTGGACAGAACTACGAGCAGTACTTC. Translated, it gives CASSLGGQNYEQYF.

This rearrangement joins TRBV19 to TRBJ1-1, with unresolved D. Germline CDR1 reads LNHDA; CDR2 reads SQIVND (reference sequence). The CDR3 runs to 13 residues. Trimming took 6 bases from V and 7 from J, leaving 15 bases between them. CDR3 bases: TGTGCCAGTAGGGGCCTATTCCTTATTGAAGCTTTCTTT. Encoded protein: CASRGLFLIEAFF.

CDR3 sequence (DNA): TGTGCCAGCAGCTTGGGCGTTAACTATGGCTACACCTTC. Its protein is CASSLGVNYGYTF. The chain uses TRBV5-6 and TRBJ1-2; D uncertain. V lost 0 bases, J lost 1 base, and 4 bases lay in between. Germline V gene data show CDR1 as SGHDT and CDR2 as YYEEEE. This CDR3 is 13 amino acids long. The full variable domain, in which reference TRBV5-6 and TRBJ1-2 provide the parts outside the CDR3, is DAGVTQSPTHLIKTRGQQVTLRCSPKSGHDTVSWYQQALGQGPQFIFQYYEEEERQRGNFPDRFSGHQFPNYSSELNVNALLLGDSALYLCASSLGVNYGYTFGSGTRLTVV.

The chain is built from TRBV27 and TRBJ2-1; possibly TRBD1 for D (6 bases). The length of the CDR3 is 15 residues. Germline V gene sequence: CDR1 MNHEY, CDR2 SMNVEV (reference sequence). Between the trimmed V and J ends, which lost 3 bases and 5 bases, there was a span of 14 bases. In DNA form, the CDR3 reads TGTGCCAGCAGTTTGAGGGGGATTTGGGACAATGAGCAGTTCTTC. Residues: CASSLRGIWDNEQFF.

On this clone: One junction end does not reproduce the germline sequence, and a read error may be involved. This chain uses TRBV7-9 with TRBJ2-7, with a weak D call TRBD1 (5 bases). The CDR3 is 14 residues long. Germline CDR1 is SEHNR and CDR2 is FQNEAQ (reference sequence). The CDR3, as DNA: TGTTCCAGCAGCTTAGGACACGCTATCTACGAGCAGTACTTC. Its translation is CSSSLGHAIYEQYF.

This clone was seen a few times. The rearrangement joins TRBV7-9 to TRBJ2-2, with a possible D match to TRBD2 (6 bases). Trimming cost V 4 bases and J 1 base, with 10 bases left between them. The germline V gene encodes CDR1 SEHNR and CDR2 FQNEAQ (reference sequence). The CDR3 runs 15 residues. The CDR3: CASSSGTQNTGELFF. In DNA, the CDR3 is TGTGCCAGCAGCTCCGGGACTCAGAACACCGGGGAGCTGTTTTTT.

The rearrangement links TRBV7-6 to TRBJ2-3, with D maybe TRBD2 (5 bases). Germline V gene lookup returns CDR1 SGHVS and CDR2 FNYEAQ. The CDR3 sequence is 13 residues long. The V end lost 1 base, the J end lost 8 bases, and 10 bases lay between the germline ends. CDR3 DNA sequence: TGTGCCAGCAGCTTAGGTCGGAGCGGTACGCAGTATTTT. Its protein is CASSLGRSGTQYF. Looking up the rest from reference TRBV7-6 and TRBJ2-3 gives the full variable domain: GAGVSQSPRYKVTKRGQDVALRCDPISGHVSLYWYRQALGQGPEFLTYFNYEAQQDKSGLPNDRFSAERPEGSISTLTIQRTEQRDSAMYRCASSLGRSGTQYFGPGTRLTVL.

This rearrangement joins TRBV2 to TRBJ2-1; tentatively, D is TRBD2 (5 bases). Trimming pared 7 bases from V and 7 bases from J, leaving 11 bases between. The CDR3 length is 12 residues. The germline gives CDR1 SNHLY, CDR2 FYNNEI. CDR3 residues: CASNAERNEQFF. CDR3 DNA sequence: TGTGCCAGCAATGCGGAGCGGAATGAGCAGTTCTTC. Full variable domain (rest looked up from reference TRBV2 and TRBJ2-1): EPEVTQTPSHQVTQMGQEVILRCVPISNHLYFYWYRQILGQKVEFLVSFYNNEISEKSEIFDDQFSVERPDGSNFTLKIRSTKLEDSAMYFCASNAERNEQFFGPGTRLTVL.

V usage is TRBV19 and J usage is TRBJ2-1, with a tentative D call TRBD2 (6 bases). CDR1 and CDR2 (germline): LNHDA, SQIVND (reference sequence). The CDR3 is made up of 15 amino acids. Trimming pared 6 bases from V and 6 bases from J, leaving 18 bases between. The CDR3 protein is CASRRLVGFGNEQFF. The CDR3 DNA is TGTGCCAGTAGAAGACTAGTCGGTTTTGGCAATGAGCAGTTCTTC.

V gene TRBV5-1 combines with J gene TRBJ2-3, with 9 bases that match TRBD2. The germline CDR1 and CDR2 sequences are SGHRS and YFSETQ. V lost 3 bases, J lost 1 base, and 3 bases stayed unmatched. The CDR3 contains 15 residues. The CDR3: CASSSKREGTDTQYF. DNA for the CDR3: TGCGCCAGCAGCTCAAAGCGGGAGGGCACAGATACGCAGTATTTT. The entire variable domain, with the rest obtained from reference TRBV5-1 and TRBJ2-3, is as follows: KAGVTQTPRYLIKTRGQQVTLSCSPISGHRSVSWYQQTPGQGLQFLFEYFSETQRNKGNFPGRFSGRQFSNSRSEMNVSTLELGDSALYLCASSSKREGTDTQYFGPGTRLTVL.

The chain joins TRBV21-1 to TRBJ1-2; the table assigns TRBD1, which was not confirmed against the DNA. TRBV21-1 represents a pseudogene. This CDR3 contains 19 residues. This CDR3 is CASAPGQADGERGNYGYTF. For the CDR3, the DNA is TGTGCCAGCGCCCCCGGACAGGCTGACGGTGAGAGAGGTAACTATGGCTACACCTTC.

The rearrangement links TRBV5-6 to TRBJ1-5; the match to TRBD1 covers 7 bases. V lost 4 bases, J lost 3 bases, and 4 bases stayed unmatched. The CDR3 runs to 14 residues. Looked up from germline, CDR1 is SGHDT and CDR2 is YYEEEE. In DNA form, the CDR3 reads TGTGCCAGCAGCCAGACAGGGTCCAATCAGCCCCAGCATTTT. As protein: CASSQTGSNQPQHF.

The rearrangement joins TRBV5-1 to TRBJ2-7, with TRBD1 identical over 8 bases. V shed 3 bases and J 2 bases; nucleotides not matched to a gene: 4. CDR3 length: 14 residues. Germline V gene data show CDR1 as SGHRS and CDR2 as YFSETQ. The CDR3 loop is CASSSTGDTYEQYF. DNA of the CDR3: TGCGCCAGCAGCTCGACAGGGGACACCTACGAGCAGTACTTC.

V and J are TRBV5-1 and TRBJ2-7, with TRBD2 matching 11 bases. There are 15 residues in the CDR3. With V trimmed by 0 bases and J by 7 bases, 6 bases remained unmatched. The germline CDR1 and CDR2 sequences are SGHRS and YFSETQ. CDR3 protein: CASSLVSGGAWEQYF. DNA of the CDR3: TGCGCCAGCAGCTTGGTTAGCGGGGGGGCGTGGGAGCAGTACTTC.

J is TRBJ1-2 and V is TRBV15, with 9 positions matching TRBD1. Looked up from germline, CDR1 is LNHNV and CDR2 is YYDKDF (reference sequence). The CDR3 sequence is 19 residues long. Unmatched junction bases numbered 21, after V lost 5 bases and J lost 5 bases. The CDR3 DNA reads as TGTGCCACCAGCCCTACAGGGGGCGCTCCCCTACGACCGGGATATGGCTACACCTTC. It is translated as CATSPTGGAPLRPGYGYTF.

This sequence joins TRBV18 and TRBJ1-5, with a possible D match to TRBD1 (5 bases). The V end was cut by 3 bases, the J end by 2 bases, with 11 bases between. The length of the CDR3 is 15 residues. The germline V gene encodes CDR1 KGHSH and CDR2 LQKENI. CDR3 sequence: CASSPPGMGNQPQHF. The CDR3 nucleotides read TGTGCCAGCTCACCGCCAGGGATGGGCAATCAGCCCCAGCATTTT.

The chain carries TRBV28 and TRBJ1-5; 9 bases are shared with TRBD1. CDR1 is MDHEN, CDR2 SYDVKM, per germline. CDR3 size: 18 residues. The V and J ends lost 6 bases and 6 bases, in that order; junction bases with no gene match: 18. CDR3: CASSPLRDRARVSQPQHF. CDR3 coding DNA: TGTGCCAGCAGCCCCTTGAGGGACAGGGCGCGAGTAAGTCAGCCCCAGCATTTT.

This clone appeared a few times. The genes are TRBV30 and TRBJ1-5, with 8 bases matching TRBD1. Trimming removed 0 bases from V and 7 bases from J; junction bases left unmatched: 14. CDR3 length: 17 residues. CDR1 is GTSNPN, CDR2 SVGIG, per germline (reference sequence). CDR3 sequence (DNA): TGTGCCTGGAGTGTAGGAGCCGGGCAGGGGGCCCGCCAGCCCCAGCATTTT. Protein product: CAWSVGAGQGARQPQHF. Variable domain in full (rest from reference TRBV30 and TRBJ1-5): SQTIHQWPATLVQPVGSPLSLECTVEGTSNPNLYWYRQAAGRGLQLLFYSVGIGQISSEVPQNLSASRPQDRQFILSSKKLLLSDSGFYLCAWSVGAGQGARQPQHFGDGTRLSIL.

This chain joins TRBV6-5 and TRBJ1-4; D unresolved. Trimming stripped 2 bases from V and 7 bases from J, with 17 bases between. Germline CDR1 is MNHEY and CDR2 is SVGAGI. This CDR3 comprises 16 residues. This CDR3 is CASSYVFLSGIEKLFF. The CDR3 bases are TGTGCCAGCAGTTACGTCTTCCTGTCAGGAATTGAAAAACTGTTTTTT.

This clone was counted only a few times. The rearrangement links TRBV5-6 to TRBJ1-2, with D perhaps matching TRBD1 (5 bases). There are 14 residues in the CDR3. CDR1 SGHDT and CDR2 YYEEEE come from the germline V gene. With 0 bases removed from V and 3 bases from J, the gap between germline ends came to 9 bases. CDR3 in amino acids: CASSLEGVYYGYTF. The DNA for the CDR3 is TGTGCCAGCAGCTTGGAAGGGGTTTACTATGGCTACACCTTC.

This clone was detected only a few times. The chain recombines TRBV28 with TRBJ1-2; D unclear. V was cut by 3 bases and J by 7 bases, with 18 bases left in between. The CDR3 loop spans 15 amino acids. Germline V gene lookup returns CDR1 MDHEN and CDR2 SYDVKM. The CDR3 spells CASSFRASGLSGYTF. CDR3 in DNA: TGTGCCAGCAGTTTTAGGGCCTCGGGGTTGAGTGGCTACACCTTC.

CDR3: CASSMGQGDEQYF. In DNA form, the CDR3 reads TGTGCCAGCAGTATGGGACAAGGGGACGAGCAGTACTTC. The chain links TRBV28 to TRBJ2-7, with a tentative D call TRBD1 (6 bases). The V end was cut by 5 bases, the J end by 5 bases, with 13 bases between. Germline V CDR1 and CDR2: MDHEN, SYDVKM. This CDR3 is 13 amino acids long. Supplemented by reference TRBV28 and TRBJ2-7, the full variable domain reads DVKVTQSSRYLVKRTGEKVFLECVQDMDHENMFWYRQDPGLGLRLIYFSYDVKMKEKGDIPEGYSVSREKKERFSLILESASTNQTSMYLCASSMGQGDEQYFGPGTRLTVT.

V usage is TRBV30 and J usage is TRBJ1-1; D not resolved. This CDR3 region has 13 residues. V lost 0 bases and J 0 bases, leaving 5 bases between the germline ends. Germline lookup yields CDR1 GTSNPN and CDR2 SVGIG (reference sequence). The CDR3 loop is CAWSVGLNTEAFF. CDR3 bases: TGTGCCTGGAGTGTGGGCCTGAACACTGAAGCTTTCTTT.

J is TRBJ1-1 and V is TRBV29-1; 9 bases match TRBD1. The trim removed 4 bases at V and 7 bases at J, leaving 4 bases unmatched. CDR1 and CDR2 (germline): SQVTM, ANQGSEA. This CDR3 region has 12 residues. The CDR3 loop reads CSVGQGGLEAFF. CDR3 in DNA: TGCAGCGTTGGACAGGGGGGACTTGAAGCTTTCTTT.

This chain's CDR3 is CASSLSPGYEQYF. The CDR3 nucleotides are TGCGCCAGCAGCTTAAGCCCCGGCTACGAGCAGTACTTC. The chain has TRBV5-1 and TRBJ2-7; D is uncertain. The germline V gene encodes CDR1 SGHRS and CDR2 YFSETQ. This CDR3 region has 13 residues. Trimming took off 2 bases at V and 3 bases at J, with 9 bases between the two ends.

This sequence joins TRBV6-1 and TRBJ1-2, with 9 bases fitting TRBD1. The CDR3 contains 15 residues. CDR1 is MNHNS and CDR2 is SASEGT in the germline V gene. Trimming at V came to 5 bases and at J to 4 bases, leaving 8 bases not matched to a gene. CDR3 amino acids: CASSSGTGNFYGYTF. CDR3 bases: TGTGCCAGCAGTTCCGGGACAGGGAACTTCTATGGCTACACCTTC.

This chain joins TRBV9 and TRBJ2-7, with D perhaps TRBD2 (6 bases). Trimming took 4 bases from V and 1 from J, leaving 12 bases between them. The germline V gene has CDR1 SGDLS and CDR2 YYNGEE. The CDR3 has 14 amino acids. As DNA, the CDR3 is TGTGCCAGCAGCCCCGGGGGAGCTTCCTACGAGCAGTACTTC. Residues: CASSPGGASYEQYF.